The rows below give T cell receptor beta chains drawn from one sample of a study of cytomegalovirus exposure and HLA in healthy donors. Data came from immunoSEQ multiplex PCR; TCRdb stores just in-frame clones and leaves some out. The sample holds 150,000 to 200,000 clones. The sequenced sample consisted of PBMCs. The receptor source for this set is a boy aged 10-17 years in good health and CMV-seronegative. Each CDR3 is given with its conserved first and last residue. The D gene is left open where the match is weak.

d_gene	v_gene	j_gene	CDR3nt	CDR3aa
-	TRBV28	TRBJ2-5	TGTGCCAGCAGAAAGACTCGGGCCGACCGGGAGACCCGGTACTTC	CASRKTRADRETRYF
-	TRBV6-5	TRBJ2-3	TGTGCCAGCAGTTACTCTAACACAGATACGCAGTATTTT	CASSYSNTDTQYF
-	TRBV4-3	TRBJ2-3	TGCGCCAGCAGCCAAGGGGGCAGGACAGATACGCAGTATTTT	CASSQGGRTDTQYF
-	TRBV27	TRBJ1-4	TGTGCCAGCAGTCCCTGGACAGTAATAGGGACTAATGAAAAACTGTTTTTT	CASSPWTVIGTNEKLFF
-	TRBV30	TRBJ1-2	TGTGCCTGGAGCGCCAGACAGGACCTGGGCTACACCTTC	CAWSARQDLGYTF
TRBD2	TRBV4-1	TRBJ2-5	TGCGCCAGCAGCCAAAATCCGGGACTAGGGCAAGAGACCCAGTACTTC	CASSQNPGLGQETQYF
TRBD1	TRBV9	TRBJ2-2	TGTGCCAGCAGCGACCGGACAGGGACCACCGGGGAGCTGTTTTTT	CASSDRTGTTGELFF
-	TRBV2	TRBJ1-5	TGTGCCAGCACGGGGGGTGGCCTTCAGCCCCAGCATTTT	CASTGGGLQPQHF
TRBD2	TRBV7-2	TRBJ2-3	TGTGCCAGCAGCAGCGGACTAGCGGGGGGGTTTGATACGCAGTATTTT	CASSSGLAGGFDTQYF
TRBD2	TRBV29-1	TRBJ2-3	TGCAGCGTTGAATTAAGCGGGGGGCTCACAGATACGCAGTATTTT	CSVELSGGLTDTQYF
-	TRBV28	TRBJ2-4	TGTGCCAGCAGGAGGCCGGTAGCCAAAAACATTCAGTACTTC	CASRRPVAKNIQYF
TRBD2	TRBV5-1	TRBJ2-5	TGCGCCAGCCGCGCTCTAGCGGGGGCGGGAGAGACCCAGTACTTC	CASRALAGAGETQYF
-	TRBV7-9	TRBJ1-1	TGTGCCAGCAGCTTACGAGCTGAAGCTTTCTTT	CASSLRAEAFF
-	TRBV6-1	TRBJ2-5	TGTGCCAGCAGTGGACCCGGGACAAAGCGTCTAGAGACCCAGTACTTC	CASSGPGTKRLETQYF
TRBD1	TRBV2	TRBJ1-2	TGTGCCAGGAAAGGTGGACAGGGGGAAGACTATGGCTACACCTTC	CARKGGQGEDYGYTF
-	TRBV5-1	TRBJ1-4	TGCGCCAGCAGCTTGGGACAGAAGAATGAAAAACTGTTTTTT	CASSLGQKNEKLFF
-	TRBV7-2	TRBJ1-1	TGTGCCAGCAGCTCCCTGTTCCACACTGAAGCTTTCTTT	CASSSLFHTEAFF
-	TRBV2	TRBJ1-3	TGTGCCAGCAGTGAGTCGGTCTCTGGAAACACCATATATTTT	CASSESVSGNTIYF
-	TRBV7-2	TRBJ1-5	TGTGCCAGCAGCTTAAATGGGGGGGGCAATCAGCCCCAGCATTTT	CASSLNGGGNQPQHF
-	TRBV7-9	TRBJ1-3	TGTGCCAGCAGCTCAGGGTCCACCGGAAACACCATATATTTT	CASSSGSTGNTIYF
TRBD1	TRBV7-6	TRBJ2-7	TGTGCCAGCAGCCTAAGGGCGGACAGGAATGCCGACGAGCAGTACTTC	CASSLRADRNADEQYF
-	TRBV15	TRBJ1-2	TGTGCCACCAGCGCCAGGTCTAACTATGGCTACACCTTC	CATSARSNYGYTF